Following are 24 T cell receptor beta chains from one sample sequenced in a study of blood T cell repertoires in COVID-19 (dated by TCRdb to 2020 to 2021). Libraries were prepared through the immunoSEQ multiplex PCR assay. The table was pulled from immuneACCESS by TCRdb, which kept in-frame rearrangements only. Such tables lose some clones; where checked, under half of the loss comes from unresolved V genes, and the rest has no known cause. The sample yields about 130,000 clones; 75% to 90% were counted once. The ten largest clones add up to about 17% of the sample. Sequences were obtained from peripheral blood. The source of these receptors is a man aged 50 or older with active or convalescent COVID-19.

The V and J genes are TRBV10-2 and TRBJ1-3; 9 bases match TRBD1. The CDR3 runs to 18 residues. Germline V gene sequence: CDR1 WSHSY, CDR2 SAAADI. V shed 2 bases, J shed 1 base, and the junction held 9 bases outside the gene matches. The CDR3 DNA follows: TGCGCCAGCAGTGAGAGGGGGGGACAGGGTCGGTCTGGAAACACCATATATTTT. Translated: CASSERGGQGRSGNTIYF.

The V gene is TRBV6-1, the J gene TRBJ1-1; D gene ambiguous. This CDR3 comprises 14 residues. Trimming took 6 bases from V and 0 from J, leaving 11 bases between them. The germline V gene encodes CDR1 MNHNS and CDR2 SASEGT. CDR3 in amino acids: CASSRGALNTEAFF. The CDR3 DNA sequence: TGTGCCAGCAGCCGCGGAGCCCTGAACACTGAAGCTTTCTTT.

This clone appeared once. V and J are TRBV27 and TRBJ1-6; D gene unclear. Germline V gene lookup returns CDR1 MNHEY and CDR2 SMNVEV (reference sequence). CDR3 length equals 15 residues. Trimming removed 5 bases at V and 5 bases at J, with 13 bases between. The CDR3 spells CASSPDHTNNSPLHF. The CDR3 coding sequence is TGTGCCAGCAGTCCAGATCACACGAATAATTCACCCCTCCACTTT.

V usage is TRBV15 and J usage is TRBJ2-3, with D tentatively TRBD1 (6 bases). In germline, CDR1 is LNHNV, CDR2 YYDKDF (reference sequence). Trimming took 5 bases from V and 11 from J, leaving 20 bases between them. CDR3 size: 14 residues. The CDR3 DNA reads as TGTGCCACCAGCCTCTGGGGGCGAACCCCAAGGCAGTATTTT. This gives the protein CATSLWGRTPRQYF.

V and J are TRBV20-1 and TRBJ2-7; 8 nucleotides match TRBD2. Trimming took 3 bases from V and 2 from J; bases not matched to a gene: 9. The CDR3 has 15 residues. The germline CDR1 and CDR2 sequences are DFQATT and SNEGSKA (reference sequence). The CDR3 spells CSASVISGGTYEQYF. The CDR3 DNA reads TGCAGTGCTAGTGTTATCAGCGGGGGCACCTACGAGCAGTACTTC.

This clone came up once. The chain has TRBV5-8 and TRBJ2-3; D might be TRBD1 (5 bases). Looked up from germline, CDR1 is SGHTS and CDR2 is YDEGEE. This CDR3 spans 15 amino acids. V was cut by 6 bases and J by 0 bases, with 14 bases left in between. CDR3 in amino acids: CASTPFGASTDTQYF. In DNA form, the CDR3 reads TGTGCCAGCACCCCCTTTGGGGCGAGCACAGATACGCAGTATTTT.

J is TRBJ1-4 and V is TRBV2; D perhaps matches TRBD1 (5 bases). Looked up from germline, CDR1 is SNHLY and CDR2 is FYNNEI. This CDR3 region has 15 residues. The V gene lost 6 bases and the J gene lost 2 bases, with 13 bases spanning the gap. The CDR3 DNA sequence: TGTGCCAGCAGGGTTAGGGGAGGCACTAATGAAAAACTGTTTTTT. It yields the protein CASRVRGGTNEKLFF.

The V and J genes are TRBV19 and TRBJ1-1; 7 bases agree with TRBD1. The trim removed 4 bases at V and 1 base at J, leaving 6 bases unmatched. The CDR3 sequence is 15 residues long. Germline V CDR1 and CDR2: LNHDA, SQIVND (reference sequence). The CDR3 DNA is TGTGCCAGTAGTAAAGTAGGGGGCGCGAACACTGAAGCTTTCTTT. This codes for CASSKVGGANTEAFF. Looking up the rest from reference TRBV19 and TRBJ1-1 gives the full variable domain: DGGITQSPKYLFRKEGQNVTLSCEQNLNHDAMYWYRQDPGQGLRLIYYSQIVNDFQKGDIAEGYSVSREKKESFPLTVTSAQKNPTAFYLCASSKVGGANTEAFFGQGTRLTVV.

The rearrangement links TRBV5-5 to TRBJ2-1; the match to TRBD2 covers 8 bases. J gave up 0 bases and V 4 bases, and 15 bases lay outside the gene matches. This CDR3 is built from 19 residues. The germline CDR1 and CDR2 sequences are SGHKS and YYEKEE (reference sequence). The CDR3 DNA sequence: TGTGCCAGCAGCCCAGGGGCTAGCGGGTATACCTTCTCCTACAATGAGCAGTTCTTC. This codes for CASSPGASGYTFSYNEQFF. Full variable domain (remainder filled in from reference TRBV5-5 and TRBJ2-1): DAGVTQSPTHLIKTRGQQVTLRCSPISGHKSVSWYQQVLGQGPQFIFQYYEKEERGRGNFPDRFSARQFPNYSSELNVNALLLGDSALYLCASSPGASGYTFSYNEQFFGPGTRLTVL.

The chain links TRBV24-1 to TRBJ2-7; D remains unclear. The V gene's germline CDR1 is KGHDR and CDR2 SFDVKD. The length of the CDR3 is 13 residues. The ends were cut back, 4 bases at V and 3 bases at J, with 9 bases in the middle. This CDR3 reads CATSDPGGYEQYF. The CDR3 bases are TGTGCCACCAGTGACCCCGGCGGCTACGAGCAGTACTTC.

The chain combines TRBV27 with TRBJ2-6; D not certain. CDR3 size: 14 residues. V gave up 3 bases and J gave up 4 bases, with 7 bases separating them. Germline V lookup: CDR1 MNHEY, CDR2 SMNVEV (reference sequence). In DNA form, the CDR3 reads TGTGCCAGCAGTTTTCTCGGGGGGGCCAACGTCCTGACTTTC. Its translation is CASSFLGGANVLTF.

The chain couples TRBV3-1 (or the pseudogene TRBV3-2) to TRBJ2-7; 8 bases agree with TRBD2. V was pared by 4 bases and J by 2 bases, with 7 bases of the junction left unmatched. The CDR3 sequence is 15 residues long. CDR1 is LGHDT and CDR2 is YNNKEL in the germline V gene (reference sequence). The chain's CDR3 is CASSPGVAGTYEQYF. In DNA form, the CDR3 reads TGTGCCAGCAGCCCCGGAGTAGCGGGGACCTACGAGCAGTACTTC.

The gene calls are TRBV28 and TRBJ1-5; a possible D gene is TRBD1 (5 bases). The germline V and J ends were trimmed by 1 base and 4 bases, with 8 bases remaining between them. This CDR3 spans 14 amino acids. CDR1 is MDHEN, CDR2 SYDVKM, per germline. CDR3 sequence (DNA): TGTGCCAGCAGTTTATCTGCAGGGAATCAGCCCCAGCATTTT. Translated: CASSLSAGNQPQHF.

The chain is built from TRBV5-5 and TRBJ1-5, with TRBD1 as a possible D gene (6 bases). CDR1 and CDR2 from the germline V gene are SGHKS and YYEKEE (reference sequence). Trimming cost V 4 bases and J 0 bases, with 14 bases left between them. The CDR3 consists of 16 residues. CDR3 nucleotide sequence: TGTGCCAGCAGCACTGGGACACGTTATAGCAATCAGCCCCAGCATTTT. Its protein product is CASSTGTRYSNQPQHF. The complete variable domain, with remaining parts taken from reference TRBV5-5 and TRBJ1-5, reads DAGVTQSPTHLIKTRGQQVTLRCSPISGHKSVSWYQQVLGQGPQFIFQYYEKEERGRGNFPDRFSARQFPNYSSELNVNALLLGDSALYLCASSTGTRYSNQPQHFGDGTRLSIL.

This clone showed up just a few times. The V gene is TRBV30, the J gene TRBJ1-5; 8 bases align to TRBD1. Looked up from germline, CDR1 is GTSNPN and CDR2 is SVGIG (reference sequence). The CDR3 contains 15 residues. V trimming: 3 bases; J trimming: 3 bases; junction bases outside the gene matches: 7. The CDR3: CAWSRQGPVNQPQHF. DNA for the CDR3: TGTGCCTGGAGCCGACAGGGGCCGGTCAATCAGCCCCAGCATTTT.

This chain connects TRBV30 to TRBJ2-5; 7 nucleotides agree with TRBD2. The CDR3 consists of 11 residues. V was pared by 4 bases and J by 5 bases, with 1 base of the junction left unmatched. The germline V gene has CDR1 GTSNPN and CDR2 SVGIG (reference sequence). The CDR3 DNA reads as TGTGCCTGGATCGGGGGGGAGACCCAGTACTTC. It specifies CAWIGGETQYF.

The rearrangement uses TRBV14 and TRBJ2-3; 10 bases are shared with TRBD2. The CDR3 extends over 15 amino acids. CDR1 and CDR2 from the germline V gene are SGHDN and FVKESK. The J segment lost 2 bases and the V segment lost 4 bases, leaving 3 bases of the junction unmatched. CDR3: CASSPGLAATDTQYF. The CDR3 DNA follows: TGTGCCAGCAGCCCAGGACTAGCGGCCACAGATACGCAGTATTTT.

This chain links TRBV21-1 with TRBJ1-4. TRBV21-1 is a documented pseudogene. CDR3 length: 17 amino acids. The CDR3 spells CASSKEYRPRGCEKLFF. CDR3 coding DNA: TGTGCCAGCAGCAAAGAGTATAGGCCTAGAGGGTGCGAAAAACTGTTTTTT.

The J gene is TRBJ2-2, the V gene TRBV15; 7 nucleotides agree with TRBD2. Germline V gene data show CDR1 as LNHNV and CDR2 as YYDKDF (reference sequence). The CDR3 is made up of 15 amino acids. V lost 6 bases, J lost 2 bases, and 6 bases stayed unmatched. CDR3 residues: CATSARELNTGELFF. CDR3 DNA: TGTGCCACCAGTGCGCGGGAGTTAAACACCGGGGAGCTGTTTTTT.

The CDR3 here is CASSRDRGAGANVLTF. CDR3 sequence (DNA): TGTGCCAGTAGTAGGGACAGGGGCGCGGGGGCCAACGTCCTGACTTTC. The V gene is TRBV19, the J gene TRBJ2-6; TRBD1 matches at 10 bases. CDR3 size: 16 residues. The J segment lost 4 bases and the V segment lost 4 bases, leaving 4 bases of the junction unmatched. CDR1 is LNHDA, CDR2 SQIVND, per germline (reference sequence).

This clone appeared a single time. This rearrangement joins TRBV30 to TRBJ2-3, with 7 bases matching TRBD1. V dropped 3 bases and J dropped 2; count of bases not matched to a gene: 5. The CDR3 totals 14 residues. From germline, CDR1 is GTSNPN and CDR2 SVGIG (reference sequence). In DNA, the CDR3 is TGTGCCTGGAGGGACAGGCGACTCACAGATACGCAGTATTTT. It translates to CAWRDRRLTDTQYF.

With regard to this clone: This sequence is one base from a far larger clone and is likely a read error. The rearrangement joins TRBV28 to TRBJ1-3, with D maybe TRBD1 (5 bases). Germline CDR1 is MDHEN and CDR2 is SYDVKM. The CDR3 spans 15 residues. The CDR3 region has the DNA TGTGCCTGCAGCTCCGACAGTACGACTGGAAACACCATATATTTT. It encodes CACSSDSTTGNTIYF.

The chain carries TRBV5-1 and TRBJ1-6; TRBD1 matches at 7 bases. There are 16 residues in the CDR3. J lost 0 bases, V lost 3 bases, and 3 bases had no gene match. Germline V gene data show CDR1 as SGHRS and CDR2 as YFSETQ. The CDR3 DNA is TGCGCCAGCAGCTCGACAGGGACCTCCTATAATTCACCCCTCCACTTT. Protein: CASSSTGTSYNSPLHF. Based on the CDR3 plus reference TRBV5-1 and TRBJ1-6, the full variable domain is KAGVTQTPRYLIKTRGQQVTLSCSPISGHRSVSWYQQTPGQGLQFLFEYFSETQRNKGNFPGRFSGRQFSNSRSEMNVSTLELGDSALYLCASSSTGTSYNSPLHFGNGTRLTVT.

This clone is a singleton in its sample. The V and J genes are TRBV29-1 and TRBJ1-2; 9 nucleotides agree with TRBD1. Germline CDR1 and CDR2: SQVTM and ANQGSEA. The CDR3 is 13 amino acids. Trimming cost V 4 bases and J 6 bases; bases outside gene matches: 6. CDR3 amino acids: CSVGGTGTHGYTF. The CDR3 region has the DNA TGCAGCGTTGGCGGGACAGGGACTCATGGCTACACCTTC.